This TCR beta chain is drawn from a study of shared clonotypes between healthy human individuals. The authors distributed each subset's genomic DNA evenly over several immunoSEQ plates. This table comes from immunoSEQ multiplex PCR, and its TCRdb copy is limited to in-frame clones, with some not included. Here the sample spans hundreds of thousands of clones, around 76% being singletons. This clone was observed a handful of times. The CDR3 consists of 16 residues. Germline loops: CDR1 SNHLY, CDR2 FYNNEI. J lost 0 bases, V lost 6 bases, and 5 bases had no gene match. The source of this sequence is a woman in her 40s in good health. Some clones in this sample may be carry-over from other donors' samples. The rearrangement joins TRBV2 to TRBJ2-6; the match to TRBD2 covers 7 bases. Sequenced sample: PBMCs. CDR3 loop: CASRGGEPSGANVLTF. In nucleotides, the CDR3 is TGTGCCAGCAGGGGAGGGGAGCCCTCTGGGGCCAACGTCCTGACTTTC.